Included here is one TCR beta chain sequence, with context. What it binds is unknown. Libraries were prepared by immunoSEQ multiplex PCR; TCRdb keeps only in-frame clonotypes and omits some of them. Found here are about 69,000 clones, 80% of them singletons; the top ten hold roughly an eighth. This sample stems from a study of T cell responses to AZD1222 COVID-19 vaccine. General study points: There were vaccine-associated CD4 TCRs across spike, dominant at 160-218 and 743-854.

This CDR3 contains 18 residues. The V gene's germline CDR1 is SEHNR and CDR2 FQNEAQ (reference sequence). J gave up 8 bases and V 5 bases, and 15 bases lay outside the gene matches. J is TRBJ1-6 and V is TRBV7-9, with 10 bases lining up with TRBD1. Sequencing was performed on peripheral blood, taken 28 days after the second AZD1222 dose. The source of this sequence is an adult who received the AZD1222 COVID-19 vaccine. The CDR3 sequence: CASSLSTSGQGFYSPLHF. The CDR3 DNA reads TGTGCCAGCAGCCTCTCGACTTCGGGACAGGGGTTTTATTCACCCCTCCACTTT.